The 16 T cell receptor beta chains given below trace back to one sample, sequenced in a study of PD-L1 blockade in urothelial cancer. Time point noted: peripheral blood 6 weeks after treatment start. Sequencing was performed with immunoSEQ multiplex PCR; in TCRdb, only in-frame clones are kept and a portion is missing. The table has over 15,000 clones, under 85% seen once. The sample here was PBMCs, taken around atezolizumab (anti-PD-L1) treatment. The source of these receptors is a man between 45 and 60 years old with urothelial cancer.

The chain combines TRBV4-2 with TRBJ1-3, with 8 positions matching TRBD1. V trimming: 0 bases; J trimming: 3 bases; junction bases outside the gene matches: 1. Germline-derived CDR1 and CDR2 are LGHNA and YNFKEQ. This CDR3 region has 15 residues. The CDR3 DNA follows: TGTGCCAGCAGCCAAGACAGGGGGCTTGGAAACACCATATATTTT. Translation: CASSQDRGLGNTIYF.

The chain uses TRBV19 and TRBJ2-1; tentative D call: TRBD1 (6 bases). The CDR3 covers 11 residues. From germline, CDR1 is LNHDA and CDR2 SQIVND (reference sequence). Trimming took 7 bases from V and 10 from J, leaving 11 bases between them. CDR3 DNA sequence: TGTGCCAGTAAGAACAGGGAAGAGCAGTTCTTC. Amino acids: CASKNREEQFF. The full variable domain, in which reference TRBV19 and TRBJ2-1 provide the parts outside the CDR3, is DGGITQSPKYLFRKEGQNVTLSCEQNLNHDAMYWYRQDPGQGLRLIYYSQIVNDFQKGDIAEGYSVSREKKESFPLTVTSAQKNPTAFYLCASKNREEQFFGPGTRLTVL.

The V and J genes are TRBV29-1 and TRBJ2-3; 7 bases line up with TRBD2. Germline loops: CDR1 SQVTM, CDR2 ANQGSEA. This CDR3 has 14 amino acids. Germline trimming cut 4 bases from V and 2 bases from J; bases unmatched to any gene: 6. CDR3 sequence: CSVVPGLNTDTQYF. The CDR3 bases are TGCAGCGTTGTCCCGGGACTAAACACAGATACGCAGTATTTT.

The chain employs TRBV4-2 and TRBJ1-3; D remains unclear. Germline V lookup: CDR1 LGHNA, CDR2 YNFKEQ. V dropped 1 base and J dropped 0 bases, with 10 bases sitting between them. The CDR3 totals 16 residues. The CDR3 here is CASSQGRGSSGNTIYF. The CDR3, as DNA: TGTGCCAGCAGCCAAGGGCGCGGGAGCTCTGGAAACACCATATATTTT.

The chain couples TRBV5-8 to TRBJ1-3, with D maybe TRBD1 (6 bases). Trimming stripped 3 bases from V and 0 bases from J, with 19 bases between. The CDR3 contains 18 residues. Per the germline V gene, CDR1 is SGHTS and CDR2 is YDEGEE. The CDR3 DNA reads TGTGCCAGCAGCTACGCTCGGACAGCCGCCTACTCTGGAAACACCATATATTTT. Translating gives CASSYARTAAYSGNTIYF.

The V gene is TRBV6-5, the J gene TRBJ2-3; 7 bases line up with TRBD2. The CDR3 has 11 residues. V trimming: 9 bases; J trimming: 4 bases; junction bases outside the gene matches: 1. Per germline, CDR1 MNHEY and CDR2 SVGAGI. The CDR3, as DNA: TGTGCCAGTAGCGGGCCAGATACGCAGTATTTT. Translation gives CASSGPDTQYF.

The rearrangement links TRBV28 to TRBJ2-1; maybe TRBD1 (6 bases). CDR1 and CDR2 from the germline V gene are MDHEN and SYDVKM. V was shortened by 5 bases and J by 9 bases, with 8 bases between the two germline ends. The CDR3 has 11 residues. The DNA of the CDR3 is TGTGCCAGCAGTCTACAGGGTGAGCAGTTCTTC. This encodes CASSLQGEQFF. Variable domain in full (rest from reference TRBV28 and TRBJ2-1): DVKVTQSSRYLVKRTGEKVFLECVQDMDHENMFWYRQDPGLGLRLIYFSYDVKMKEKGDIPEGYSVSREKKERFSLILESASTNQTSMYLCASSLQGEQFFGPGTRLTVL.

The rearrangement joins TRBV13 to TRBJ1-1; tentative D call: TRBD1 (5 bases). This CDR3 is 15 amino acids long. Germline values: CDR1 PRHDT, CDR2 FYEKMQ (reference sequence). The V end lost 4 bases, the J end lost 1 base, and 13 bases lay between the germline ends. The DNA for the CDR3 is TGTGCCAGCAGCTCTCAGGGTATGGGGAACACTGAAGCTTTCTTT. Translated, it gives CASSSQGMGNTEAFF. The full variable domain, completed using reference TRBV13 and TRBJ1-1, is AAGVIQSPRHLIKEKRETATLKCYPIPRHDTVYWYQQGPGQDPQFLISFYEKMQSDKGSIPDRFSAQQFSDYHSELNMSSLELGDSALYFCASSSQGMGNTEAFFGQGTRLTVV.

In this sample, this clone turned up once. The rearrangement uses TRBV11-3 and TRBJ2-1; D is perhaps TRBD2 (6 bases). Germline V gene data show CDR1 as SGHNT and CDR2 as YENEEA. The germline V and J ends were trimmed by 8 bases and 4 bases, with 21 bases remaining between them. CDR3 size: 16 residues. The CDR3 region has the DNA TGTGCCAGCTCCTGGCGGGGAAAGGCCCTGTACAATGAGCAGTTCTTC. Translation: CASSWRGKALYNEQFF. Complete variable domain (other parts from reference TRBV11-3 and TRBJ2-1): EAGVVQSPRYKIIEKKQPVAFWCNPISGHNTLYWYLQNLGQGPELLIRYENEEAVDDSQLPKDRFSAERLKGVDSTLKIQPAELGDSAVYLCASSWRGKALYNEQFFGPGTRLTVL.

The rearrangement joins TRBV12-5 to TRBJ2-5; D call uncertain. The CDR3 length is 14 residues. The V gene lost 1 base and the J gene lost 4 bases, with 10 bases spanning the gap. The V gene's germline CDR1 is LGHNT and CDR2 FRNRAP. CDR3 sequence: CASGLAPPLETQYF. The CDR3 coding sequence is TGTGCTAGTGGTTTGGCCCCTCCACTAGAGACCCAGTACTTC.

The chain carries TRBV30 and TRBJ2-4; D gene ambiguous. Trimming cost V 2 bases and J 4 bases, with 6 bases left between them. The CDR3 is made up of 12 amino acids. Germline CDR1 reads GTSNPN; CDR2 reads SVGIG (reference sequence). The CDR3 is CAWSSQKNIQYF. CDR3 bases: TGTGCCTGGAGTTCCCAGAAAAACATTCAGTACTTC.

CDR3 in DNA: TGTGCCAGTAGTCCGTCTAGATTATCGGGCGAGCAGTACTTC. Translated, it gives CASSPSRLSGEQYF. This chain connects TRBV19 to TRBJ2-7; no clear D gene. Trimming removed 5 bases at V and 6 bases at J, with 17 bases between. There are 14 residues in the CDR3. The germline V gene encodes CDR1 LNHDA and CDR2 SQIVND (reference sequence).

This rearrangement joins TRBV18 to TRBJ2-7, with 8 bases fitting TRBD1. CDR1 is KGHSH and CDR2 is LQKENI in the germline V gene. The ends lost 6 bases at V and 4 bases at J; junction bases unmatched: 5. The CDR3 runs 13 residues. The CDR3 here is CASSARTGYEQYV. In nucleotides, the CDR3 is TGTGCCAGCTCTGCCAGGACAGGGTACGAGCAGTACGTC.

The chain combines TRBV19 with TRBJ1-1; D unresolved. This CDR3 has 14 amino acids. Germline V gene sequence: CDR1 LNHDA, CDR2 SQIVND (reference sequence). The V and J ends lost 3 bases and 3 bases respectively, with 11 bases between them. DNA for the CDR3: TGTGCCAGTAGTATCCCCAGGAGGGACACTGAAGCTTTCTTT. It is translated as CASSIPRRDTEAFF.

The CDR3 coding sequence is TGTGCCTGGAGTGTACTCGGGGGGGCGCCTGACTATGGCTACACCTTC. Protein sequence: CAWSVLGGAPDYGYTF. V usage is TRBV30 and J usage is TRBJ1-2, with D possibly TRBD1 on 6 matching bases. This CDR3 has 16 residues. Germline CDR1 is GTSNPN and CDR2 is SVGIG (reference sequence). V lost 0 bases to trimming and J lost 3 bases, with 17 bases between them.

This clone was observed a single time. The chain recombines TRBV7-8 with TRBJ2-5; perhaps TRBD2 as D (6 bases). Germline V lookup: CDR1 SGHVS, CDR2 FQNEAQ. This CDR3 has 14 residues. Trimming cost V 7 bases and J 4 bases, with 16 bases left between them. CDR3 loop: CASNDLGGGETQYF. The DNA for the CDR3 is TGTGCCAGCAACGACCTGGGGGGTGGAGAGACCCAGTACTTC.